One sample yielded the 6 T cell receptor beta chains listed below, sequenced in a study of cytomegalovirus exposure and HLA in healthy donors. Both 60 Vbeta primers and 13 Jbeta primers went into the PCR. Method: immunoSEQ multiplex PCR; TCRdb's copy keeps in-frame clones and lacks some. Of about 200,000 clones in the sample, approximately 86% were seen once. The material sequenced was PBMCs. These receptors were obtained from a woman in her 30s in good health and CMV-seronegative.

The chain recombines TRBV4-2 with TRBJ2-2, with no clear D. V dropped 0 bases and J dropped 6 bases, with 5 bases sitting between them. Germline-derived CDR1 and CDR2 are LGHNA and YNFKEQ. The CDR3 is 13 residues long. Here the CDR3 reads CASSQDLAGELFF. The CDR3 DNA reads TGTGCCAGCAGCCAAGATCTCGCCGGGGAGCTGTTTTTT.

The V gene is TRBV11-3, the J gene TRBJ2-1; a possible D gene is TRBD1 (6 bases). Trimming pared 0 bases from V and 9 bases from J, leaving 15 bases between. CDR1 is SGHNT, CDR2 YENEEA, per germline. The CDR3 covers 15 residues. The CDR3 loop reads CASSLEGTGHCEQFF. The CDR3 DNA sequence: TGTGCCAGCAGCTTAGAAGGTACAGGGCATTGTGAGCAGTTCTTC.

The chain links TRBV18 to TRBJ2-7, with a weak D call TRBD2 (5 bases). The germline V gene encodes CDR1 KGHSH and CDR2 LQKENI. The CDR3 sequence is 12 residues long. The V and J ends lost 9 bases and 0 bases respectively, with 9 bases between them. The CDR3 reads CASSGSSYEQYF. The CDR3 DNA sequence: TGTGCCAGTTCGGGGAGCTCCTACGAGCAGTACTTC. The full variable domain, with the rest looked up from reference TRBV18 and TRBJ2-7, is NAGVMQNPRHLVRRRGQEARLRCSPMKGHSHVYWYRQLPEEGLKFMVYLQKENIIDESGMPKERFSAEFPKEGPSILRIQQVVRGDSAAYFCASSGSSYEQYFGPGTRLTVT.

The chain carries TRBV28 and TRBJ2-7; 8 bases agree with TRBD2. The J segment lost 2 bases and the V segment lost 5 bases, leaving 5 bases of the junction unmatched. The length of the CDR3 is 14 residues. CDR1 is MDHEN, CDR2 SYDVKM, per germline. CDR3 loop: CASSLGLGPYEQYF. The DNA of the CDR3 is TGTGCCAGCAGTCTGGGACTAGGACCCTACGAGCAGTACTTC.

The chain links TRBV19 to TRBJ2-1, with 11 bases lining up with TRBD1. From germline, CDR1 is LNHDA and CDR2 SQIVND (reference sequence). This CDR3 spans 13 amino acids. The CDR3 DNA sequence: TGTGCGAGCCGGGACAGGGGGGCCAATGAGCAGTTCTTC. This codes for CASRDRGANEQFF.

CDR3 nucleotide sequence: TGTGCCAGCAGCTTAGTGACAGGGAGAAGGTACTTC. Translated: CASSLVTGRRYF. The chain links TRBV11-2 to TRBJ2-4, with TRBD1 matching over 7 bases. Looked up from germline, CDR1 is SGHAT and CDR2 is FQNNGV. This CDR3 is built from 12 residues. Trimming cost V 1 base and J 15 bases; bases outside gene matches: 6.